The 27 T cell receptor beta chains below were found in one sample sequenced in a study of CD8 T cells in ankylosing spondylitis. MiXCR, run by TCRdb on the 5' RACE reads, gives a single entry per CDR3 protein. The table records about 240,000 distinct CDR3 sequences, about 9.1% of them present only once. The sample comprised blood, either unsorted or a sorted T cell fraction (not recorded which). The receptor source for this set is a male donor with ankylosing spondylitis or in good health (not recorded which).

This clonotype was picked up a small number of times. The CDR3 reads CASSLGVPWTDTQYF. CDR3 bases: TGTGCCAGCAGCCTCGGCGTCCCTTGGACAGATACGCAGTATTTT. The chain combines TRBV7-2 with TRBJ2-3, with unresolved D. V dropped 5 bases and J dropped 3 bases, with 15 bases sitting between them. Germline V gene data show CDR1 as SGHTA and CDR2 as FQGNSA. The CDR3 sequence is 15 residues long.

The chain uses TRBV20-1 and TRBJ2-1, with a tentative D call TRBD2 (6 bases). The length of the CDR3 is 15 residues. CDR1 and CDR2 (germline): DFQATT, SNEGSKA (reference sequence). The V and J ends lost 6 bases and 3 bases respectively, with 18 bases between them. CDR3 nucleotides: TGCAGTGCGCATCCACCCGGCGGGGTCTACAATGAGCAGTTCTTC. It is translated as CSAHPPGGVYNEQFF.

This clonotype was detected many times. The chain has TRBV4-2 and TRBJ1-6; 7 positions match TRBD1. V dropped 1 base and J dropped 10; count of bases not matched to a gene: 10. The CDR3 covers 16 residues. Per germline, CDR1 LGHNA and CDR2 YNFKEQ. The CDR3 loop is CASSQVSGGIESPLHF. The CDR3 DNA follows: TGTGCCAGCAGCCAAGTCTCAGGGGGAATAGAGTCACCCCTCCACTTT.

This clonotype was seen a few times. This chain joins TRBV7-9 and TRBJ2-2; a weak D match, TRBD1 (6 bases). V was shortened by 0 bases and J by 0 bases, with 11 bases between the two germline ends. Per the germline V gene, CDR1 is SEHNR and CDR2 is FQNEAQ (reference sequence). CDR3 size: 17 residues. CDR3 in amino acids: CASSLALRTANTGELFF. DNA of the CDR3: TGTGCCAGCAGCTTAGCGCTCCGGACAGCGAACACCGGGGAGCTGTTTTTT.

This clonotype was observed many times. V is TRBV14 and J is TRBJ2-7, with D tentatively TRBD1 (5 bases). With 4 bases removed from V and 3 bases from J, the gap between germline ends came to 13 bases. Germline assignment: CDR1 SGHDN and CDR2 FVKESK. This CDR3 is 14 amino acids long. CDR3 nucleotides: TGTGCCAGCAGCCCTGGTCAGGGATTCTACGAGCAGTACTTC. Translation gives CASSPGQGFYEQYF. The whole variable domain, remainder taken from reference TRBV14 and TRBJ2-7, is EAGVTQFPSHSVIEKGQTVTLRCDPISGHDNLYWYRRVMGKEIKFLLHFVKESKQDESGMPNNRFLAERTGGTYSTLKVQPAELEDSGVYFCASSPGQGFYEQYFGPGTRLTVT.

The chain's CDR3 is CASSIAGNPYEQYF. CDR3 nucleotides: TGTGCCAGCAGTATAGCGGGGAATCCCTACGAGCAGTACTTC. The rearrangement joins TRBV27 to TRBJ2-7, with 8 positions matching TRBD2. The V and J ends lost 5 bases and 2 bases, in that order; junction bases with no gene match: 5. Germline lookup yields CDR1 MNHEY and CDR2 SMNVEV (reference sequence). The CDR3 has 14 amino acids.

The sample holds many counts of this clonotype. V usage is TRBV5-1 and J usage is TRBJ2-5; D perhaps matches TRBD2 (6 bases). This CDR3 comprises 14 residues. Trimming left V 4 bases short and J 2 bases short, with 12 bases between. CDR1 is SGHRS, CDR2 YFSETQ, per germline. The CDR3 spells CASSPGGGQETQYF. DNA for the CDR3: TGCGCCAGCAGCCCGGGTGGAGGGCAAGAGACCCAGTACTTC. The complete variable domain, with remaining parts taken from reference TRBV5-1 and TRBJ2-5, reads KAGVTQTPRYLIKTRGQQVTLSCSPISGHRSVSWYQQTPGQGLQFLFEYFSETQRNKGNFPGRFSGRQFSNSRSEMNVSTLELGDSALYLCASSPGGGQETQYFGPGTRLLVL.

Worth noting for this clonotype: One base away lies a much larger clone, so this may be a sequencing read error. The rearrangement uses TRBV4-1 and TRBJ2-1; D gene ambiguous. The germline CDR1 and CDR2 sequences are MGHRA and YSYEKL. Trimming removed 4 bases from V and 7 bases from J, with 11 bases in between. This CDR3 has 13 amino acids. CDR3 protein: CASSPPTENEQFF. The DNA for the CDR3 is TGCGCCAGCAGCCCGCCTACAGAGAATGAGCAGTTCTTC.

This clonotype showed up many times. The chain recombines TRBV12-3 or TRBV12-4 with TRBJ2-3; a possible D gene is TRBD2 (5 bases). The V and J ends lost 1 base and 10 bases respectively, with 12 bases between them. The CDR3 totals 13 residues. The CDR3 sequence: CASSLDEGRAQYF. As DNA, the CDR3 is TGTGCCAGCAGTTTAGATGAGGGTAGGGCGCAGTATTTT.

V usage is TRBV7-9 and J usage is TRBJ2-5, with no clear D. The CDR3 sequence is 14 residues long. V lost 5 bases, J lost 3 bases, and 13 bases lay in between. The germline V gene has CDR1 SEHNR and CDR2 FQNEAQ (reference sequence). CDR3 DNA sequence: TGTGCCAGCAGCCCCCGGGCCAACAAAGAGACCCAGTACTTC. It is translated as CASSPRANKETQYF.

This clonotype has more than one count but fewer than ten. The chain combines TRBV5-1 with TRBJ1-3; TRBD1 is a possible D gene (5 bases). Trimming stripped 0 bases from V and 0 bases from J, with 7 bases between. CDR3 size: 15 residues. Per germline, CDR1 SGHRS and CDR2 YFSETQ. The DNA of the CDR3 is TGCGCCAGCAGCTTGGAGGGGAGCTCTGGAAACACCATATATTTT. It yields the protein CASSLEGSSGNTIYF.

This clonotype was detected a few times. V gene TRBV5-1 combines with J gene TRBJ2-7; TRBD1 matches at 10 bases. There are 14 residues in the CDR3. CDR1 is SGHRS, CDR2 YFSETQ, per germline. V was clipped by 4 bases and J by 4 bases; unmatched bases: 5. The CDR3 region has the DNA TGCGCCAGCAGCGGGACAGGGGAAGGGTACGAGCAGTACTTC. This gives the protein CASSGTGEGYEQYF. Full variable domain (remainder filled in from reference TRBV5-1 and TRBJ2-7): KAGVTQTPRYLIKTRGQQVTLSCSPISGHRSVSWYQQTPGQGLQFLFEYFSETQRNKGNFPGRFSGRQFSNSRSEMNVSTLELGDSALYLCASSGTGEGYEQYFGPGTRLTVT.

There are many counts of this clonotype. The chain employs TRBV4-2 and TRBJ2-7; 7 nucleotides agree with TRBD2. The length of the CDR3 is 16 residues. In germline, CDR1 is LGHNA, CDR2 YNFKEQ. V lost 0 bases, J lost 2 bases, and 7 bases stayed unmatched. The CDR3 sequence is CASSQERGTVTYEQYF. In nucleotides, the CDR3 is TGTGCCAGCAGCCAAGAGCGGGGGACGGTGACCTACGAGCAGTACTTC.

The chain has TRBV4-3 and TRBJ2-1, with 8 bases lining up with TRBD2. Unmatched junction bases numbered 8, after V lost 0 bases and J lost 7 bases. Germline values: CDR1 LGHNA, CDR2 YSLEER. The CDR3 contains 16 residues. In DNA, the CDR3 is TGCGCCAGCAGCCAAGATCCCCGAAGCGGGAGTAATGAGCAGTTCTTC. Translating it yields CASSQDPRSGSNEQFF.

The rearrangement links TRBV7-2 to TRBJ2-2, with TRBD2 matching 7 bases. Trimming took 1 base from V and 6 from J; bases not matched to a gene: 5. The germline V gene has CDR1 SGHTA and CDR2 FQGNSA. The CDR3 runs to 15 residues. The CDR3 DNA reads TGTGCCAGCAGCTTAGTGGCGGGAGTCCCCGGGGAGCTGTTTTTT. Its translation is CASSLVAGVPGELFF.

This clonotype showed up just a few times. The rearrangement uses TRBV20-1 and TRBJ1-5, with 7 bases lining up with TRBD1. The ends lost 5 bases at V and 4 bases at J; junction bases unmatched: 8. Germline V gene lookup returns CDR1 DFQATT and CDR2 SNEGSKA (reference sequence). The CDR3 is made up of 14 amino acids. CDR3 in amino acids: CSASLTGVNQPQHF. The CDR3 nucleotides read TGCAGTGCTTCTTTAACAGGGGTGAATCAGCCCCAGCATTTT.

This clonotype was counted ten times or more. CDR3: CASSYPGQLNEAFF. CDR3 coding DNA: TGTGCCAGCAGCTACCCGGGACAGTTAAATGAAGCTTTCTTT. J is TRBJ1-1 and V is TRBV7-2, with TRBD1 matching 7 bases. Trimming removed 4 bases from V and 7 bases from J; junction bases left unmatched: 9. Germline V gene sequence: CDR1 SGHTA, CDR2 FQGNSA. The CDR3 is made up of 14 amino acids.

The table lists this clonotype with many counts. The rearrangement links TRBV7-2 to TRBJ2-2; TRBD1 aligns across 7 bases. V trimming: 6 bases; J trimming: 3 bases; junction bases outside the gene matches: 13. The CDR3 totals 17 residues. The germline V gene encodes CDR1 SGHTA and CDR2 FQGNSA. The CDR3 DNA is TGTGCCAGCAGTTTCCCCACAGGGGAAGTTTACACCGGGGAGCTGTTTTTT. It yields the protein CASSFPTGEVYTGELFF. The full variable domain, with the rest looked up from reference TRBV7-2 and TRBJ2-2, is GAGVSQSPSNKVTEKGKDVELRCDPISGHTALYWYRQSLGQGLEFLIYFQGNSAPDKSGLPSDRFSAERTGGSVSTLTIQRTQQEDSAVYLCASSFPTGEVYTGELFFGEGSRLTVL.

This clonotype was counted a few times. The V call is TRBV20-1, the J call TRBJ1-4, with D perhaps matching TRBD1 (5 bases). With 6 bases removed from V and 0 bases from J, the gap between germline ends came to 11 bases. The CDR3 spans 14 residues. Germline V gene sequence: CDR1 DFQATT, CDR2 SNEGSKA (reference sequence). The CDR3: CSAAGAATNEKLFF. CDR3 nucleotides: TGCAGTGCCGCCGGGGCAGCAACTAATGAAAAACTGTTTTTT.

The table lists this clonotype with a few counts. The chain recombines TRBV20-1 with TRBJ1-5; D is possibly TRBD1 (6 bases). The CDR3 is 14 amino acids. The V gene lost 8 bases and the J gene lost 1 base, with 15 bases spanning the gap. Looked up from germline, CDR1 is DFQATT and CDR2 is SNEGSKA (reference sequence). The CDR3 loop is CSSTPQGSNQPQHF. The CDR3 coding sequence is TGCAGTTCCACGCCACAGGGAAGCAATCAGCCCCAGCATTTT.

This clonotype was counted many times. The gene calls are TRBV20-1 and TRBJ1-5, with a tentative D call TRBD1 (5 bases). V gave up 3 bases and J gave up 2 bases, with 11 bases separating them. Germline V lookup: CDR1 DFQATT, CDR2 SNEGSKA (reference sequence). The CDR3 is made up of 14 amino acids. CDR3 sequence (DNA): TGCAGTGCTAGGAACGGGGACGGCAATCAGCCCCAGCATTTT. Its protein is CSARNGDGNQPQHF.

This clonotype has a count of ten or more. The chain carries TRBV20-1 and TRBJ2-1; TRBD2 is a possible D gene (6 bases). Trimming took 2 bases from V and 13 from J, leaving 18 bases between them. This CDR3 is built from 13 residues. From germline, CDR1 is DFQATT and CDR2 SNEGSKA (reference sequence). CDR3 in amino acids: CSARILPSGVQFF. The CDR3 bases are TGCAGTGCTAGAATACTTCCTTCGGGAGTCCAGTTCTTC.

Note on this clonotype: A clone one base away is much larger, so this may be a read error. The CDR3 nucleotides are TGCGCCAGCAGCTGCACAGGAGATTACACAGATACGCAGTATTTT. Translating gives CASSCTGDYTDTQYF. The chain links TRBV5-1 to TRBJ2-3, with D tentatively TRBD1 (5 bases). The V gene's germline CDR1 is SGHRS and CDR2 YFSETQ. CDR3 size: 15 residues. Trimming removed 3 bases at V and 2 bases at J, with 13 bases between.

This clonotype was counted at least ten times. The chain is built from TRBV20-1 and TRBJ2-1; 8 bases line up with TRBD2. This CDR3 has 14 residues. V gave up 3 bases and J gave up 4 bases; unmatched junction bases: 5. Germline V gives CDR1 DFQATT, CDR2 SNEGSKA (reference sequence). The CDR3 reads CSASGGAWYNEQFF. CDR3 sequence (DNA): TGCAGTGCTAGCGGGGGGGCCTGGTACAATGAGCAGTTCTTC.

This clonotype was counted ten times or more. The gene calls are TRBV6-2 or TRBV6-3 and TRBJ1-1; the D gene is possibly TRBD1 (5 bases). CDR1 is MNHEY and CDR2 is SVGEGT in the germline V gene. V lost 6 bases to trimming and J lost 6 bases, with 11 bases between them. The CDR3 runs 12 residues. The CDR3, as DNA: TGTGCCAGCAGCTCGCGGGGGGCTGAAGCTTTCTTT. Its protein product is CASSSRGAEAFF.

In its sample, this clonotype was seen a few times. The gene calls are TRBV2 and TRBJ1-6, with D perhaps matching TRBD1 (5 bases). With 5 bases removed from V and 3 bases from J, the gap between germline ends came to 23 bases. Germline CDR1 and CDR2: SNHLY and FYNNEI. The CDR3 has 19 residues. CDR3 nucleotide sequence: TGTGCCAGCAGTAACCTGACGGGGACCTATTTAATCTATAATTCACCCCTCCACTTT. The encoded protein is CASSNLTGTYLIYNSPLHF.

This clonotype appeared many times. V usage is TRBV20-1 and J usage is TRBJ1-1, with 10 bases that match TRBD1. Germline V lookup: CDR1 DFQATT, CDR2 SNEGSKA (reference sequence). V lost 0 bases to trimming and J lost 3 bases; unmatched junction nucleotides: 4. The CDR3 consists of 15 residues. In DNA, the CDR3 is TGCAGTGCTAGAGAATTCGGGACAGGGGACACTGAAGCTTTCTTT. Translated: CSAREFGTGDTEAFF.